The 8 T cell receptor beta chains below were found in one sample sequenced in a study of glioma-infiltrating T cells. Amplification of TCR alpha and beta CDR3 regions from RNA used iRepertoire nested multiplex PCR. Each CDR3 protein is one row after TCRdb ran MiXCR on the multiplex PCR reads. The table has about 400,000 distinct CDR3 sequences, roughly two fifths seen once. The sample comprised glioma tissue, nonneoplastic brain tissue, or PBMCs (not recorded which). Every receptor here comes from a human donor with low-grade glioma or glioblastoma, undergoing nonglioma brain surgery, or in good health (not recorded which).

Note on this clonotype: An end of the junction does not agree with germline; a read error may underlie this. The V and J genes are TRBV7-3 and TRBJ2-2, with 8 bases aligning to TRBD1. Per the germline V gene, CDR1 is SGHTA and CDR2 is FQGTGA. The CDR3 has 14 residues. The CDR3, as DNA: TGTGCCAGCAGCCTAACAGGGGGGACCGGGGAGCTGTTTTTT. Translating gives CASSLTGGTGELFF. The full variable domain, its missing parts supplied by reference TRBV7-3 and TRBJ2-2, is GAGVSQTPSNKVTEKGKYVELRCDPISGHTALYWYRQSLGQGPEFLIYFQGTGAADDSGLPNDRFFAVRPEGSVSTLKIQRTERGDSAVYLCASSLTGGTGELFFGEGSRLTVL.

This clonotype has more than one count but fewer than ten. The CDR3 bases are TGTGCCAGCAGTTTGAATCTGGACAGGGAAGGCTACGAGCAGTACTTC. Amino acids: CASSLNLDREGYEQYF. The chain has TRBV28 and TRBJ2-7; 8 nucleotides line up with TRBD1. V lost 3 bases, J lost 3 bases, and 10 bases stayed unmatched. CDR1 MDHEN and CDR2 SYDVKM come from the germline V gene. The CDR3 is 16 residues long.

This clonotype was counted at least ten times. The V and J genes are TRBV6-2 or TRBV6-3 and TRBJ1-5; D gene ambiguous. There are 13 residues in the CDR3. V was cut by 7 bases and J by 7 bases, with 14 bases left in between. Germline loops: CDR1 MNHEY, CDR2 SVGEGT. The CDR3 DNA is TGTGCCAGCACTTCCTGGGGTGACCAGCCCCAGCATTTT. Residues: CASTSWGDQPQHF.

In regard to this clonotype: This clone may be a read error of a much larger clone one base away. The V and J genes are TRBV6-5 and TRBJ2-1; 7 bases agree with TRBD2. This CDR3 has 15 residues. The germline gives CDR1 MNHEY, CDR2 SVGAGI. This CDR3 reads CACSYGLGLRNEQFF. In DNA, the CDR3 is TGTGCCTGCAGTTACGGACTAGGGCTTCGCAATGAGCAGTTCTTC.

CDR3 sequence (DNA): TGCGCCAGCAGCTTGTTTCCGATCACCCGAGATACGCAGTATTTT. This codes for CASSLFPITRDTQYF. The rearrangement links TRBV5-1 to TRBJ2-3; no firm D call. Germline CDR1 reads SGHRS; CDR2 reads YFSETQ. The germline V and J ends were trimmed by 1 base and 5 bases, with 14 bases remaining between them. The CDR3 covers 15 residues.

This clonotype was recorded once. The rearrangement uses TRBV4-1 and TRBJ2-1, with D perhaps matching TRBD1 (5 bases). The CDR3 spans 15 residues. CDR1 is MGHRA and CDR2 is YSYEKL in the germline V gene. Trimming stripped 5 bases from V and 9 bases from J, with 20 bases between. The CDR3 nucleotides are TGCGCCAGCAGCGAAGCAGGCTTGGGTAGGGGTGAGCAGTTCTTC. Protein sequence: CASSEAGLGRGEQFF.

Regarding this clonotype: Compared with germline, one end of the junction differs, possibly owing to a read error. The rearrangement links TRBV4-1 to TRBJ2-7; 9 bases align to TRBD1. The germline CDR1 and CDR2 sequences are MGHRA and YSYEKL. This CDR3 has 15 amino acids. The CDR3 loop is CASSQDVQGAYEQYF. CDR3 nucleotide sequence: TGCGCCAGCAGCCAAGATGTACAGGGGGCCTACGAGCAATACTTC.

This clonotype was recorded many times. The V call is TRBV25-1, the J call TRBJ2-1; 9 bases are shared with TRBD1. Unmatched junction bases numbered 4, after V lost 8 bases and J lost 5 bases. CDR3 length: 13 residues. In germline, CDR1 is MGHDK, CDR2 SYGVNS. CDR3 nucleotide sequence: TGTGCCAGCGATGGGGACAGGGACAATGAGCAGTTCTTC. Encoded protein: CASDGDRDNEQFF.